The 8 T cell receptor beta chains listed next were all sequenced from one sample in a study of cytomegalovirus exposure and HLA in healthy donors. TCRdb keeps only in-frame clones here, not all; method: immunoSEQ multiplex PCR. The data show roughly 52,000 clones, with more than 80% seen just once and 3% to 3.5% held by the top ten. What was sequenced was PBMCs. The receptors come from a man aged 18 to 35 in good health and CMV-seronegative.

The chain carries TRBV5-1 and TRBJ2-1; weak D call: TRBD1 (6 bases). The ends were cut back, 3 bases at V and 6 bases at J, with 16 bases in the middle. Germline V gene lookup returns CDR1 SGHRS and CDR2 YFSETQ. The CDR3 is 15 residues long. DNA of the CDR3: TGCGCCAGCAGCTCTCCTAACTTAGGGGGCAATGAGCAGTTCTTC. Residues: CASSSPNLGGNEQFF.

The V gene is TRBV4-2, the J gene TRBJ2-5; the D is unclear. This CDR3 comprises 14 residues. The V and J ends lost 6 bases and 1 base respectively, with 12 bases between them. Germline CDR1 and CDR2: LGHNA and YNFKEQ. CDR3 protein: CASSRRLGQETQYF. The CDR3 DNA follows: TGTGCCAGCAGTCGGCGACTTGGCCAAGAGACCCAGTACTTC.

This chain joins TRBV5-1 and TRBJ2-5, with 11 positions matching TRBD1. CDR1 and CDR2 (germline): SGHRS, YFSETQ. The CDR3 is made up of 15 amino acids. Trimming took 2 bases from V and 4 from J; bases not matched to a gene: 4. CDR3 region: CASSFRTGGGETQYF. The CDR3 DNA reads TGCGCCAGCAGCTTCAGGACAGGGGGCGGAGAGACCCAGTACTTC.

The V gene is TRBV11-2, the J gene TRBJ2-2; 9 nucleotides agree with TRBD2. V trimming: 3 bases; J trimming: 6 bases; junction bases outside the gene matches: 11. CDR1 and CDR2 (germline): SGHAT, FQNNGV. CDR3 length: 17 residues. In DNA form, the CDR3 reads TGTGCCAGCAGCTTCTCTCGGGGGGCTAGCGGGGCCGGGGAGCTGTTTTTT. Its translation is CASSFSRGASGAGELFF.

This clone was counted only a few times. The CDR3 region is CASSQNGQGARAFF. The CDR3 nucleotides are TGTGCCAGTAGTCAAAACGGACAGGGGGCTCGAGCTTTCTTT. The chain recombines TRBV19 with TRBJ1-1, with 11 positions matching TRBD1. The germline gives CDR1 LNHDA, CDR2 SQIVND (reference sequence). Trimming cost V 5 bases and J 10 bases; bases outside gene matches: 9. The CDR3 covers 14 residues.

The chain employs TRBV4-2 and TRBJ1-3; D not certain. CDR1 is LGHNA and CDR2 is YNFKEQ in the germline V gene. The CDR3 sequence is 18 residues long. V was clipped by 4 bases and J by 2 bases, with 21 bases between them. The CDR3 bases are TGTGCCAGCAGCCGAGATCCCGCACTTGCTTCTCCTGGAAACACCATATATTTT. Its translation is CASSRDPALASPGNTIYF.

The V gene is TRBV25-1, the J gene TRBJ1-1; 11 bases fit TRBD1. CDR1 is MGHDK and CDR2 is SYGVNS in the germline V gene. The V segment lost 3 bases and the J segment 4 bases; nucleotides outside the gene matches: 10. This CDR3 spans 17 amino acids. CDR3 region: CASSDRTGGVKSTEAFF. CDR3 DNA sequence: TGTGCCAGCAGTGACCGGACAGGGGGCGTAAAAAGCACTGAAGCTTTCTTT. The whole variable domain, remainder taken from reference TRBV25-1 and TRBJ1-1, is EADIYQTPRYLVIGTGKKITLECSQTMGHDKMYWYQQDPGMELHLIHYSYGVNSTEKGDLSSESTVSRIRTEHFPLTLESARPSHTSQYLCASSDRTGGVKSTEAFFGQGTRLTVV.

The V and J genes are TRBV2 and TRBJ2-1, with 10 nucleotides matching TRBD2. CDR3 length: 17 amino acids. Germline V CDR1 and CDR2: SNHLY, FYNNEI. The V segment lost 4 bases and the J segment 2 bases; nucleotides outside the gene matches: 8. The CDR3 region has the DNA TGTGCCAGCAGTGGGAAACTAGCGGGAAGAACCTACAATGAGCAGTTCTTC. This sequence encodes CASSGKLAGRTYNEQFF.